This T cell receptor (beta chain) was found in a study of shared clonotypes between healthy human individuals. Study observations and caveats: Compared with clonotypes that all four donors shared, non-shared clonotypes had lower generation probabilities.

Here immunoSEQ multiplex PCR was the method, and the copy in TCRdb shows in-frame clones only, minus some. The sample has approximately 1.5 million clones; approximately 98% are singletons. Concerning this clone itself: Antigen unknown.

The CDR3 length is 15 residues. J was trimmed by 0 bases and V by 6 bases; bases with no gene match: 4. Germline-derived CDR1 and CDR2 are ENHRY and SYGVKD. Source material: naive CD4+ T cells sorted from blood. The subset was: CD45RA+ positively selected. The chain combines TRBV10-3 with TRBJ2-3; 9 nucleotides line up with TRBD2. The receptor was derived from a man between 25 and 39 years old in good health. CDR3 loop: CAIRTSGASTDTQYF. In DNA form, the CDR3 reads TGTGCCATCAGGACTAGCGGAGCCAGCACAGATACGCAGTATTTT.